The clone carrying this T cell receptor (beta chain) was detected only a few times. As yet, its antigen is unknown. This sample stems from a study of identical twins. Findings and caveats of the study: Twins' excess sharing was less marked for out-of-frame beta sequences. There was an excess of low generation probability in the out-of-frame alpha sequences that twins shared. The abundant beta clonotypes from cord blood had fewer insertions, and memory repertoires had none of this.

TCRdb itself ran the 5' RACE reads through MiXCR, one entry per CDR3 protein. The sample contains 300,000 to 400,000 distinct CDR3 sequences, roughly 10% of which appear only once. This CDR3 is built from 13 residues. The V end was cut by 1 base, the J end by 11 bases, with 11 bases between. The germline V gene encodes CDR1 MDHEN and CDR2 SYDVKM. The sample was naive T cells sorted from blood. This chain links TRBV28 with TRBJ1-4, with a possible D match to TRBD1 (6 bases). The TCR sequence derives from a woman aged 45-65 years in good health. For the CDR3, the DNA is TGTGCCAGCAGTTTATTGAGGGGGGCGAAACTGTTTTTT. The encoded protein is CASSLLRGAKLFF. The full variable domain, completed using reference TRBV28 and TRBJ1-4, is DVKVTQSSRYLVKRTGEKVFLECVQDMDHENMFWYRQDPGLGLRLIYFSYDVKMKEKGDIPEGYSVSREKKERFSLILESASTNQTSMYLCASSLLRGAKLFFGSGTQLSVL.